Reported below is one TCR beta chain. V shed 3 bases and J shed 0 bases, with 7 bases lying between them. The CDR3 spans 14 residues. Germline V gene lookup returns CDR1 WNHNN and CDR2 SYGVQD (reference sequence). The data originate from a study of early T cells in non-severe SARS-CoV-2 infection. Turning to the study itself: Chains stayed unpaired after sequencing of bulk RNA from unsorted whole blood.

TCRdb itself ran the 5' RACE reads through MiXCR, one entry per CDR3 protein. The table lists 40,000 to 55,000 distinct CDR3 sequences, 12% of them singletons. The V and J genes are TRBV10-1 and TRBJ2-3; D call uncertain. This TCR was sampled from an adult who was a healthcare worker with PCR-confirmed SARS-CoV-2 infection or an uninfected control (not recorded which). Sequencing was performed on whole blood. The CDR3 region has the DNA TGCGCCAGCAGTGACCACACTAGCACAGATACGCAGTATTTT. Amino acids: CASSDHTSTDTQYF.